The clone carrying this TCR beta chain was recorded a few times. Unique molecular identifiers tagged the TCRbeta library. TCRdb redid the calling of the PCR reads with MiXCR, one entry per CDR3 protein. The sample yields 200,000 to 300,000 distinct CDR3 sequences, around 13% seen once. This record belongs to a study of T-cell reconstitution after alpha-beta-depleted transplantation in children. Germline V gene data show CDR1 as KGHSH and CDR2 as LQKENI. The ends were cut back, 3 bases at V and 2 bases at J, with 21 bases in the middle. The CDR3 totals 18 residues. The clonotype was recovered from a human donor who donated a stem cell graft to a child with acute lymphoblastic leukemia. The rearrangement uses TRBV18 and TRBJ2-3; no firm D call. The sequences come from PBMCs from the stem cell graft donor, collected from the stem cell graft. The DNA of the CDR3 is TGTGCCAGCTCACCCCAACTTATACTGAAAGGGTTCACAGATACGCAGTATTTT. Translation: CASSPQLILKGFTDTQYF.